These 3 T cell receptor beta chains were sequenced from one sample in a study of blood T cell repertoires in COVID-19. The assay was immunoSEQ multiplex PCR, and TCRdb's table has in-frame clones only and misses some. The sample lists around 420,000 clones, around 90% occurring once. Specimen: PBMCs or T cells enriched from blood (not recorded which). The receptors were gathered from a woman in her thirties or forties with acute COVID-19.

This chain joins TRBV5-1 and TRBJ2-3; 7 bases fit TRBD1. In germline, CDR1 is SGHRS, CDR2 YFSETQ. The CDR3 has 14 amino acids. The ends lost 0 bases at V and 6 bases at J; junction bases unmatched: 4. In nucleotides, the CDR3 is TGCGCCAGCAGCTTGGAGGGGGCAGGTGATACGCAGTATTTT. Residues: CASSLEGAGDTQYF.

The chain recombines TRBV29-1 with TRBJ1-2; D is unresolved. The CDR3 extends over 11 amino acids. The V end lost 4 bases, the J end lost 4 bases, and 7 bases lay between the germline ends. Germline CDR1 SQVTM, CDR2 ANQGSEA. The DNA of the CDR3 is TGCAGCGTTGTTAACGGCTATGGCTACACCTTC. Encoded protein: CSVVNGYGYTF.

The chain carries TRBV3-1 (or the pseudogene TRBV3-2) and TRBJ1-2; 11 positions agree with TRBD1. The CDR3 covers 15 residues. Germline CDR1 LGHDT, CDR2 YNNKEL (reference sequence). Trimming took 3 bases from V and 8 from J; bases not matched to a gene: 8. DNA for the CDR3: TGTGCCAGCAGCCACGGGACAGGGGGTTCGCGGGGCTACACCTTC. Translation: CASSHGTGGSRGYTF.